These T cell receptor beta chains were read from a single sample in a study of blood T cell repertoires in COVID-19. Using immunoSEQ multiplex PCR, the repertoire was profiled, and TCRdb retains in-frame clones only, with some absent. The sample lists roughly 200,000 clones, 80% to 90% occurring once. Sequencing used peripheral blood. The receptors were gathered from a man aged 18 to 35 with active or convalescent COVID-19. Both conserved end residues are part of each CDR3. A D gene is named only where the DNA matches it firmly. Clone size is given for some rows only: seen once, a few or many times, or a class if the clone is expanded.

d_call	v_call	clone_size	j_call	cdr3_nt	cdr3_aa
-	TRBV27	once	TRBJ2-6	TGTGCCAGCAGTCCTCCGGACAGACATGGCTCTGGGGCCAACGTCCTGACTTTC	CASSPPDRHGSGANVLTF
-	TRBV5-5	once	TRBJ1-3	TGTGCCAGCAGCTTAGGAAGGGGTAACACCATATATTTT	CASSLGRGNTIYF
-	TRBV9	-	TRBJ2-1	TGTGCCAGCAGCGTAGTACTAGCCAGTTTCAATGAGCAGTTCTTC	CASSVVLASFNEQFF
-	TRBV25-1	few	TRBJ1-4	TGTGCCAGCAGTGAAATAGGCGGGATTGGGGATGAAAAACTGTTTTTT	CASSEIGGIGDEKLFF
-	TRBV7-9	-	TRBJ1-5	TGTGCCAGCAGCAAAACTAATCAGCCCCAGCATTTT	CASSKTNQPQHF
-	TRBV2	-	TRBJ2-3	TGTGCCAGCAGGAACCACAAGGATACGCAGTATTTT	CASRNHKDTQYF
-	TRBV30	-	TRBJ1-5	TGTGCCTGGCAAGGACTTAGCAATCAGCCCCAGCATTTT	CAWQGLSNQPQHF
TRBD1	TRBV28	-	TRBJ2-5	TGTGCCAGCAGTTTTGGACAGGGGGGGGAGACCCAGTACTTC	CASSFGQGGETQYF
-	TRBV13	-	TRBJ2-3	TGTGCCAGCAGCTTACGTCTAGCGACCGGGGATACGCAGTATTTT	CASSLRLATGDTQYF
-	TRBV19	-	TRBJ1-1	TGTGCCAGTAAAACGAGAGCGGGAACTGAAGCTTTCTTT	CASKTRAGTEAFF
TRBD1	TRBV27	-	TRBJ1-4	TGTGCCAGCAGTAGACGGACAGGGGGTGGAGAAAAACTGTTTTTT	CASSRRTGGGEKLFF
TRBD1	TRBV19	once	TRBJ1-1	TGTGCCAGTAGTATAGTTGCTCAGGGGGAAAGGACTGAAGCTTTCTTT	CASSIVAQGERTEAFF
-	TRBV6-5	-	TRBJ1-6	TGTGCCAGCAGTTACGATCGGCAGGGAGGTTCACCCCTCCACTTT	CASSYDRQGGSPLHF
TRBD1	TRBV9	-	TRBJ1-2	TGTGCCAGCAGCCTCTCGGGACAGGGGGCCTATGGCTACACCTTC	CASSLSGQGAYGYTF
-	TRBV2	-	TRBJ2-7	TGTGCCAGCAGGACGGACTTATCCTACGAGCAGTACTTC	CASRTDLSYEQYF
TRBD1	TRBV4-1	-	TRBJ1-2	TGCGCCAGCAGCCAAGATGAAGGGACAGGGGGGGTCTATGGCTACACCTTC	CASSQDEGTGGVYGYTF
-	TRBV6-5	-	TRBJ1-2	TGTGCCAGCAGGTCAGACTATGGCTACACCTTC	CASRSDYGYTF
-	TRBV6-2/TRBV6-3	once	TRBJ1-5	TGTGCCAGCAGTTACGCGGGGCAGGCGTATCAGCCCCAGCATTTT	CASSYAGQAYQPQHF
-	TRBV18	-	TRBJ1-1	TGTGCCAGCTCACCGGACAGTTTCACTGAAGCTTTCTTT	CASSPDSFTEAFF
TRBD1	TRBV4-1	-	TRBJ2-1	TGCGCCAGCAGCCAAGGTACCGGGACAGGGGTCTATGAGCAGTTCTTC	CASSQGTGTGVYEQFF
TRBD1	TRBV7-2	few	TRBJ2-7	TGTGCCAGCAGCCCCGACAGGGTCCGGGGCTCCTACGAGCAGTACTTC	CASSPDRVRGSYEQYF
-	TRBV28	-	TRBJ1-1	TGTGCCAGCAGACACCTGAAATCGGGAATCACTGAAGCTTTCTTT	CASRHLKSGITEAFF
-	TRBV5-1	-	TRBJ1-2	TGCGCCACCAAGGAGCCCATGGGGGGGACCTATGGCTACACCTTC	CATKEPMGGTYGYTF
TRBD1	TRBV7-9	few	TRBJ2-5	TGTGCCAGCAGCTATTCAGGGGGACAGCAAGAGACCCAGTACTTC	CASSYSGGQQETQYF
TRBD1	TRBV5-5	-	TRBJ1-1	TGTGCCAGCTACCGCGGACAGGGGGTCGTCACTGAAGCTTTCTTT	CASYRGQGVVTEAFF
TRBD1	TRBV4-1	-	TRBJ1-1	TGCGCCAGCAGCCCAGCAGGGGACAGGGGCCCCATGAACACTGAAGCTTTCTTT	CASSPAGDRGPMNTEAFF
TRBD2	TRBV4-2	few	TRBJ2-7	TGTGCCAGCAGCCAAGATCCTAGCGGGAGGACCTACGAGCAGTACTTC	CASSQDPSGRTYEQYF
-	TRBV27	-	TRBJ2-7	TGTGCCAGCAGTTTATTAGAACCGACAGGGCGGGGAGAGCAGTACTTC	CASSLLEPTGRGEQYF
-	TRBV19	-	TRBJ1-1	TGTGCCAGTAGTCAGCGCAGGGCCCTGAACACTGAAGCTTTCTTT	CASSQRRALNTEAFF
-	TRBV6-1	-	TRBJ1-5	TGTGCCAGCAGTGAAACCCCAGGTCAGCCCCAGCATTTT	CASSETPGQPQHF
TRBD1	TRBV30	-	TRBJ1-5	TGTGCCTGGAGGGGACAGGGGGGCCAGCCCCAGCATTTT	CAWRGQGGQPQHF
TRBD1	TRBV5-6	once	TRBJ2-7	TGTGCCAGCAGCCAGCTGACCGGACAGGGTGGCCACGAGCAGTACTTC	CASSQLTGQGGHEQYF
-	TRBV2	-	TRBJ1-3	TGTGCCAGCAGTGAGGAGGGACGGAGCTCTGGAAACACCATATATTTT	CASSEEGRSSGNTIYF
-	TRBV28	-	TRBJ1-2	TGTGCCAGCAGTTTAGGGCAATGGGGCTACACCTTC	CASSLGQWGYTF
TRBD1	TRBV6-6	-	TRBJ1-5	TGTGCCAGCAGTCCTAGCGCCGGGACAGGGGGAGGTAGCAATCAGCCCCAGCATTTT	CASSPSAGTGGGSNQPQHF
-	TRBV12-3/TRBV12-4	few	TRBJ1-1	TGTGCCAGCAGACCGGGGACTTTCTTT	CASRPGTFF
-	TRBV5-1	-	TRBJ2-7	TGCGCCAGCAGCTTGGGTCAGGCGAGCCTTAGAGAGCAGTACTTC	CASSLGQASLREQYF
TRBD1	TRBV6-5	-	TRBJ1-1	TGTGCCAGCAGTTTCCCGTCCGGGACAGGGATCGCTGAAGCTTTCTTT	CASSFPSGTGIAEAFF
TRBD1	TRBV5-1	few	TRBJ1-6	TGCGCCAGCAGCCTGAAGGGACAGGGGGGATCACCCCTCCACTTT	CASSLKGQGGSPLHF
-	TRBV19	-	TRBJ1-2	TGTGCCTCGTGCCCAGGTGGCAGGGAAGGGCTGTACTATGGCTACACCTTC	CASCPGGREGLYYGYTF
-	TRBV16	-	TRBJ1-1	TGTGCCAGCAGCGACAATATCGGCACTGAAGCTTTCTTT	CASSDNIGTEAFF
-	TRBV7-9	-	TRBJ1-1	TGTGCCAGCAGCCAAACGACGGGGAAGGCTTTCTTT	CASSQTTGKAFF
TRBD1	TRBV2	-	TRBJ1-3	TGTGCCAGCAGTCCGACCGGGACAGGGACTGGAAACACCATATATTTT	CASSPTGTGTGNTIYF